This is a list of T cell receptor beta chains from one sample in a study of cytomegalovirus exposure and HLA in healthy donors. Sequenced by immunoSEQ multiplex PCR; TCRdb stores in-frame clones only, minus some. The repertoire holds around 140,000 clones, with 75% to 85% as singletons. Specimen: PBMCs. These receptors were obtained from a female donor in good health and CMV-seropositive. The CDR3 runs from the conserved cysteine through the conserved F or W. D genes are given only for firm matches. Clone size is given for some rows only: seen once, a few or many times, or a class if the clone is expanded.

TRBJ2-5 TRBD1 TRBV7-2 - TGTGCCAGCAGCTTAGCTAAGGTCGCAGGGGGAGAGACCCAGTACTTC CASSLAKVAGGETQYF
TRBJ2-3 - TRBV11-3 - TGTGCCAGCAGCTTTCGCGGGACTAGCACAGATACGCAGTATTTT CASSFRGTSTDTQYF
TRBJ1-3 - TRBV5-1 - TGCGCCAGCAGCACCGGACTGAACTCTGGAAACACCATATATTTT CASSTGLNSGNTIYF
TRBJ2-5 - TRBV6-1 - TGTGCCAGCAGTGAAGCGCCCCACGATAAGGGGTGGGAGACCCAGTACTTC CASSEAPHDKGWETQYF
TRBJ2-3 - TRBV30 - TGTGCCTGGAACTCGAAGACATTTTCTAGCACAGATACGCAGTATTTT CAWNSKTFSSTDTQYF
TRBJ2-1 - TRBV11-2 - TGTGCCAGCAGCCCGACTAGTCTCCTTGGTGAGCAGTTCTTC CASSPTSLLGEQFF
TRBJ2-3 TRBD2 TRBV7-3 - TGTGCCAGCAGCTTAAAGGGCGGGAGGTGGGCAGATACGCAGTATTTT CASSLKGGRWADTQYF
TRBJ2-1 - TRBV5-1 - TGCGCCAGCAGCTTGCCTAGCGCGTACAATGAGCAGTTCTTC CASSLPSAYNEQFF
TRBJ1-3 - TRBV30 - TGTGCCTGGAGTCTCCAGGGAAACACCATATATTTT CAWSLQGNTIYF
TRBJ2-1 TRBD2 TRBV30 - TGTGCCAGCCTAATCGGGAGGGCCAATTCCTACAATGAGCAGTTCTTC CASLIGRANSYNEQFF
TRBJ2-2 - TRBV19 few TGTGCCAGTAGTATCTCTAGGGGCCCCGGCGGGGAGCTGTTTTTT CASSISRGPGGELFF
TRBJ2-1 - TRBV20-1 once TGCAGTGCCAAGGAGGACCCGCAGTTCTTC CSAKEDPQFF
TRBJ2-5 - TRBV28 - TGTGCCAGCAGTTTACCACAGAGCCAAGAGACCCAGTACTTC CASSLPQSQETQYF
TRBJ1-2 TRBD1 TRBV2 few TGTGCCAGCAGTGAAGCGCTTCCCGGACAGGGGTATGGCTACACCTTC CASSEALPGQGYGYTF
TRBJ1-1 - TRBV5-1 - TGCGCCAGCAGCTTGGTAGGGGTAATGAACACTGAAGCTTTCTTT CASSLVGVMNTEAFF
TRBJ2-7 - TRBV7-2 - TGTGCCAGCAGCTCCGCCTTTGCACATCTCACCTACGAGCAGTACTTC CASSSAFAHLTYEQYF
TRBJ1-3 - TRBV5-6 - TGTGCCAGCAGCAAAGAACAGGGACGCTCTGGAAACACCATATATTTT CASSKEQGRSGNTIYF
TRBJ2-3 - TRBV28 - TGTGCCAGCAGGCCCACTAGCACAGATACGCAGTATTTT CASRPTSTDTQYF
TRBJ2-2 TRBD2 TRBV5-1 - TGCGCCAGCAGCGGGGGACTAGCCGAAAACACCGGGGAGCTGTTTTTT CASSGGLAENTGELFF
TRBJ2-1 TRBD2 TRBV5-1 - TGCGCCAGCAGCCCGGGGGGGGAGCAGTTCTTC CASSPGGEQFF
TRBJ2-1 TRBD2 TRBV29-1 - TGCAGCGTTACTAGCGGGGGGGCTGGTGAGCAGTTCTTC CSVTSGGAGEQFF
TRBJ2-7 - TRBV6-1 few TGTGCCAGCACCAAAAGCGGGTCCGCCTACGAGCAGTACTTC CASTKSGSAYEQYF
TRBJ1-5 TRBD1 TRBV4-2 - TGTGCCAGCAGCCAAGACCCGACAGGGGTGCGTCAGCCCCAGCATTTT CASSQDPTGVRQPQHF
TRBJ1-2 - TRBV6-1 - TGTGCCAGCAGTGAACTATTCGATGGCTACACCTTC CASSELFDGYTF
TRBJ1-6 TRBD1 TRBV27 - TGTGCCAGCAGTTTTAGACAGGGCGGGTCACCCCTCCACTTT CASSFRQGGSPLHF
TRBJ2-7 - TRBV9 - TGTGCCAGCAGCCTACTCAGCGCCGAGCAGTACTTC CASSLLSAEQYF
TRBJ1-1 TRBD1 TRBV7-9 - TGTGCCAGCAGCAGAGGGGGCAACACTGAAGCTTTCTTT CASSRGGNTEAFF
TRBJ1-1 TRBD1 TRBV7-2 - TGTGCCAGCAGCTCCTACTACAGGGGAGACACTGAAGCTTTCTTT CASSSYYRGDTEAFF
TRBJ2-7 TRBD2 TRBV9 - TGTGCCAGCAGCGTAGGGCTAGCGGGAGTCTACGAGCAGTACTTC CASSVGLAGVYEQYF
TRBJ2-5 - TRBV4-1 - TGCGCCAGCAGCCAAAAAGGGGGAGAGACCCAGTACTTC CASSQKGGETQYF
TRBJ2-2 TRBD2 TRBV5-4 - TGTGCCAGCAGCTTGGGACTAGCGGGAGCGAGCACCGGGGAGCTGTTTTTT CASSLGLAGASTGELFF
TRBJ2-2 - TRBV5-1 - TGCGCCAGCAGCTTAGATAACAAGGGGGAGCTGTTTTTT CASSLDNKGELFF
TRBJ2-7 - TRBV21-1 - TGTGCCAGCAGCAAAGGGAGGCTCGGGGTGACCTACGAGCAGTACTTC CASSKGRLGVTYEQYF
TRBJ2-3 TRBD2 TRBV19 - TGTGCCAGTAGTATGACCGGGACTACAGGTAGCACAGATACGCAGTATTTT CASSMTGTTGSTDTQYF
TRBJ2-5 - TRBV7-8 - TGTGCCAGCAGCTTAGTGGAACTACCTGGAGAGACCCAGTACTTC CASSLVELPGETQYF
TRBJ1-2 - TRBV6-5 - TGTGCCAGCAGTTCTAATGATGACTATGGCTACACCTTC CASSSNDDYGYTF
TRBJ2-7 TRBD1 TRBV7-8 once TGTGCCAGCAGCGGGACAGGGGGCTACGAGCAGTACTTC CASSGTGGYEQYF
TRBJ2-7 - TRBV5-6 - TGTGCCAGCAGCTTGGGGGCAGGGACCTACGAGCAGTACTTC CASSLGAGTYEQYF
TRBJ2-3 TRBD2 TRBV19 few TGTGCCAGTAGTATTGGGACTAGACTGCGCACAGATACGCAGTATTTT CASSIGTRLRTDTQYF
TRBJ2-1 - TRBV4-1 - TGCGCCAGCAGCTCTCGACTCCTATCTCACAATGAGCAGTTCTTC CASSSRLLSHNEQFF
TRBJ2-5 TRBD1 TRBV5-4 - TGTGCCAGCAGCTTTGGACAGGCGCGAGAGACCCAGTACTTC CASSFGQARETQYF
TRBJ2-2 TRBD1 TRBV2 once TGTGCCAGCAAGGTTGACAGGGCCACCGGGGAGCTGTTTTTT CASKVDRATGELFF
TRBJ1-5 TRBD1 TRBV6-1 - TGTGCCAGCAGTGAAGGACAGGGGCTTCAGCTCCAGCATTTT CASSEGQGLQLQHF
TRBJ2-1 TRBD2 TRBV5-4 - TGTGCCAGCAGCCAGCAACTAGCGGGGGGGCGGAATGAGCAGTTCTTC CASSQQLAGGRNEQFF
TRBJ2-6 - TRBV18 - TGTGCCAGCTCACCACCAATCACTGGGGCCAACGTCCTGACTTTC CASSPPITGANVLTF
TRBJ2-5 TRBD2 TRBV5-4 - TGTGCCAGCAGCCAAGGACTAGATCAAGAGACCCAGTACTTC CASSQGLDQETQYF
TRBJ1-3 TRBD1 TRBV5-1 - TGCGCCAGCAGCTCCACAGGGGGCGCATCAGGAAACACCATATATTTT CASSSTGGASGNTIYF
TRBJ2-7 TRBD1 TRBV11-2 - TGTGCCAGCAGCACCGACAGGGGGTGGGACGAGCAGTACTTC CASSTDRGWDEQYF
TRBJ2-3 - TRBV4-1 once TGCGCCAGCAGCACCCCTAGACAGGGCACAGATACGCAGTATTTT CASSTPRQGTDTQYF
TRBJ2-1 - TRBV18 - TGTGCCAGCTCACCCTTGCAGGGGAATGAGCAGTTCTTC CASSPLQGNEQFF
TRBJ2-7 TRBD2 TRBV7-9 - TGTGCCGGCAGCTTAGGGTCGACTAGCGGGCCTCTTGGTGAGCAGTACTTC CAGSLGSTSGPLGEQYF
TRBJ1-1 - TRBV29-1 - TGCAGCGTTGCTGGCGGGATGGGAGGCACTGAAGCTTTCTTT CSVAGGMGGTEAFF
TRBJ1-6 - TRBV6-1 - TGTGCCACCCGGGACACCTTTAACTCACCCCTCCCCTTT CATRDTFNSPLPF